These T cell receptor beta chains were read from a single sample in a study of cytomegalovirus exposure and HLA in healthy donors. Sequencing used immunoSEQ multiplex PCR; TCRdb keeps in-frame clones, though not all of them. The table lists approximately 110,000 clones, 74% of them singletons. Sequenced material: PBMCs. The receptors derive from a woman between 45 and 60 years old in good health and CMV-seropositive. CDR3s include the opening cysteine and the closing phenylalanine or tryptophan. Fields, in order: V gene, CDR3 length, J gene, CDR3 protein.

v_call: TRBV19; cdr3_length: 13; j_call: TRBJ1-2; cdr3_aa: CASSIPKNYGYTF
v_call: TRBV15; cdr3_length: 14; j_call: TRBJ2-7; cdr3_aa: CATSRDPGTYEQYF
v_call: TRBV5-4; cdr3_length: 14; j_call: TRBJ2-3; cdr3_aa: CASSSRTGADTQYF
v_call: TRBV10-3; cdr3_length: 16; j_call: TRBJ1-2; cdr3_aa: CAISELKHSINYGYTF
v_call: TRBV30; cdr3_length: 17; j_call: TRBJ1-2; cdr3_aa: CAWSVMVGQGASYGYTF
v_call: TRBV6-6; cdr3_length: 14; j_call: TRBJ1-2; cdr3_aa: CASSSLRGRYGYTF
v_call: TRBV5-4; cdr3_length: 13; j_call: TRBJ2-3; cdr3_aa: CASSRKTGDTQYF
v_call: TRBV21-1; cdr3_length: 14; j_call: TRBJ2-5; cdr3_aa: CASSGAGGGETQYF
v_call: TRBV25-1; cdr3_length: 11; j_call: TRBJ1-1; cdr3_aa: CASSESRRAFF
v_call: TRBV5-8; cdr3_length: 16; j_call: TRBJ2-1; cdr3_aa: CASSVRGSSSYNEQFF
v_call: TRBV6-5; cdr3_length: 14; j_call: TRBJ1-1; cdr3_aa: CASRQGALNTEAFF
v_call: TRBV18; cdr3_length: 15; j_call: TRBJ2-7; cdr3_aa: CASSLGGQGTYEQYF
v_call: TRBV19; cdr3_length: 17; j_call: TRBJ1-3; cdr3_aa: CASSMGFGASSGNTIYF
v_call: TRBV7-9; cdr3_length: 13; j_call: TRBJ1-4; cdr3_aa: CASSPGQHEKLFF
v_call: TRBV5-5; cdr3_length: 19; j_call: TRBJ1-2; cdr3_aa: CASSPLRDRGFPRGYGYTF
v_call: TRBV28; cdr3_length: 12; j_call: TRBJ1-2; cdr3_aa: CASSGSVYGYTF
v_call: TRBV5-1; cdr3_length: 13; j_call: TRBJ1-6; cdr3_aa: CASSVQYNSPLHF
v_call: TRBV5-1; cdr3_length: 16; j_call: TRBJ2-3; cdr3_aa: CASSPGTSGATDTQYF
v_call: TRBV11-2; cdr3_length: 16; j_call: TRBJ2-6; cdr3_aa: CASSPQGMSGANVLTF
v_call: TRBV5-1; cdr3_length: 16; j_call: TRBJ2-3; cdr3_aa: CASSSRLAGLPDTQYF
v_call: TRBV9; cdr3_length: 15; j_call: TRBJ2-7; cdr3_aa: CASSVAGTDSYEQYF
v_call: TRBV9; cdr3_length: 9; j_call: TRBJ2-7; cdr3_aa: CASSPIQYF
v_call: TRBV7-9; cdr3_length: 14; j_call: TRBJ2-5; cdr3_aa: CASSFNSGVKTRDF
v_call: TRBV5-1; cdr3_length: 14; j_call: TRBJ2-5; cdr3_aa: CASSFGRGVETQYF
v_call: TRBV6-6; cdr3_length: 14; j_call: TRBJ2-7; cdr3_aa: CASSTGQGTGEQYF
v_call: TRBV15; cdr3_length: 14; j_call: TRBJ2-2; cdr3_aa: CATRGAMNTGELFF
v_call: TRBV5-6; cdr3_length: 19; j_call: TRBJ1-5; cdr3_aa: CASSESQGASNWGNQPQHF
v_call: TRBV5-1; cdr3_length: 14; j_call: TRBJ2-5; cdr3_aa: CASSLERPKETQYF
v_call: TRBV5-6; cdr3_length: 13; j_call: TRBJ1-6; cdr3_aa: CASRGGLNSPLHF
v_call: TRBV28; cdr3_length: 19; j_call: TRBJ1-5; cdr3_aa: CASSLASGTGLWGNQPQHF
v_call: TRBV7-9; cdr3_length: 13; j_call: TRBJ2-5; cdr3_aa: CASSPPPIATQYF
v_call: TRBV6-1; cdr3_length: 14; j_call: TRBJ1-2; cdr3_aa: CASNEGGAAYGYTF
v_call: TRBV7-2; cdr3_length: 13; j_call: TRBJ1-2; cdr3_aa: CASSLDRGRGYTF
v_call: TRBV7-2; cdr3_length: 15; j_call: TRBJ1-2; cdr3_aa: CASSSYRGANYGYTF
v_call: TRBV6-5; cdr3_length: 14; j_call: TRBJ2-7; cdr3_aa: CASSYLGPTYEQYF
v_call: TRBV7-9; cdr3_length: 15; j_call: TRBJ1-5; cdr3_aa: CASSSGQGYNQPQHF
v_call: TRBV6-1; cdr3_length: 16; j_call: TRBJ2-7; cdr3_aa: CASSGGLAGGGYEQYF
v_call: TRBV9; cdr3_length: 16; j_call: TRBJ2-5; cdr3_aa: CASSVLSSGAQETQYF
v_call: TRBV7-9; cdr3_length: 13; j_call: TRBJ1-2; cdr3_aa: CSSSGDRVYGYTF
v_call: TRBV6-6; cdr3_length: 14; j_call: TRBJ2-3; cdr3_aa: CASSLWGDRDTQYF
v_call: TRBV5-6; cdr3_length: 15; j_call: TRBJ2-2; cdr3_aa: CASSLLGSGTGELFF
v_call: TRBV4-1; cdr3_length: 20; j_call: TRBJ2-1; cdr3_aa: CASSQDLSLAGGPAYNEQFF
v_call: TRBV10-3; cdr3_length: 15; j_call: TRBJ1-5; cdr3_aa: CAISKGVFGNQPQHF
v_call: TRBV6-5; cdr3_length: 15; j_call: TRBJ2-1; cdr3_aa: CASSYTAGIYNEQFF
v_call: TRBV19; cdr3_length: 15; j_call: TRBJ1-5; cdr3_aa: CASSPRDRPYQPQHF
v_call: TRBV16; cdr3_length: 14; j_call: TRBJ1-3; cdr3_aa: CASSQLQHGNTIYF
v_call: TRBV4-2; cdr3_length: 14; j_call: TRBJ1-4; cdr3_aa: CASSPGDRGEKLFF
v_call: TRBV7-9; cdr3_length: 15; j_call: TRBJ1-4; cdr3_aa: CSSSQQGISEEKLFF
v_call: TRBV29-1; cdr3_length: 14; j_call: TRBJ2-3; cdr3_aa: CSGKMYSSTDTQYF
v_call: TRBV28; cdr3_length: 17; j_call: TRBJ2-3; cdr3_aa: CASSLFPSGGAVDTQYF
v_call: TRBV6-5; cdr3_length: 15; j_call: TRBJ2-7; cdr3_aa: CASSLERGGSYEQYF